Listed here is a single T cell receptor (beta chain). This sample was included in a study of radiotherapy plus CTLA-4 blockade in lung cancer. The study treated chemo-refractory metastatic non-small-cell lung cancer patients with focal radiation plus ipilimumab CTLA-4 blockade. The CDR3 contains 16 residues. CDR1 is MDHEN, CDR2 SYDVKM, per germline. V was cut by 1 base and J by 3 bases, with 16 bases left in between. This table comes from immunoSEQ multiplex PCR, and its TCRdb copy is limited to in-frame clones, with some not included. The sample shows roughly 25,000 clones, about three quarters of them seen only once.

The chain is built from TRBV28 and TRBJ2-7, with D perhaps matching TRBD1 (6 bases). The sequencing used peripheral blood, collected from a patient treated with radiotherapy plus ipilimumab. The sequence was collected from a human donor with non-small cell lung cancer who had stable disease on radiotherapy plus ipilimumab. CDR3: CASSLSVGAGLYEQYF. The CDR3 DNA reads TGTGCCAGCAGTTTATCAGTGGGGGCAGGCCTCTACGAGCAGTACTTC.